Included here is one T cell receptor (beta chain) sequence, with context. The data belong to a study of CD8 T cells in Susac syndrome. Reverse transcription used roughly 0.45 to 1 ug RNA and random hexamers. TCRdb used MiXCR to reprocess the immunoSEQ multiplex PCR reads, holding one entry per CDR3 protein. This table holds roughly 180,000 distinct CDR3 sequences, over 85% found once. As controls, healthy donors matched for age and sex were used. The CDR3 runs to 13 residues. The trim removed 4 bases at V and 5 bases at J, leaving 2 bases unmatched. The V gene's germline CDR1 is SNHLY and CDR2 FYNNEI. The TCR sequence derives from a human donor in good health. The chain recombines TRBV2 with TRBJ2-5; 9 bases are shared with TRBD2. The source material was CD4+ T cells from PBMCs. This CDR3 is CASSVSGRETQYF. The CDR3 region has the DNA TGTGCCAGCAGTGTGAGCGGGAGGGAGACCCAGTACTTC.